Presented here are 14 T cell receptor beta chains from one specimen sequenced in a study of post-analysis software for immune sequencing data. For these TCRs, the target antigens are not known. Findings and caveats of the study: Patients showed TRBV5-6, TRBV5-1 and TRBV20-1 among roughly 5 TRBV segments more frequent than in controls.

Carried by the TCR beta cDNA libraries were unique molecular identifiers. TCRdb reprocessed the PCR reads with MiXCR, giving one entry per CDR3 protein. Of around 190,000 distinct CDR3 sequences listed, approximately 30% are singletons. The sample taken for sequencing was blood. The receptors were gathered from a girl under 18 with multiple sclerosis.

V is TRBV19 and J is TRBJ1-5; D perhaps matches TRBD1 (6 bases). V was shortened by 4 bases and J by 7 bases, with 14 bases between the two germline ends. The CDR3 is 14 amino acids. Germline V gene data show CDR1 as LNHDA and CDR2 as SQIVND (reference sequence). CDR3 DNA: TGTGCCAGTAGTAACAGGGACCGCGGGCAGCCCCAGCATTTT. Translation: CASSNRDRGQPQHF. Drawing the rest from reference TRBV19 and TRBJ1-5, the complete variable domain is DGGITQSPKYLFRKEGQNVTLSCEQNLNHDAMYWYRQDPGQGLRLIYYSQIVNDFQKGDIAEGYSVSREKKESFPLTVTSAQKNPTAFYLCASSNRDRGQPQHFGDGTRLSIL.

J is TRBJ2-3 and V is TRBV20-1; 7 bases map to TRBD2. Germline assignment: CDR1 DFQATT and CDR2 SNEGSKA (reference sequence). V was pared by 2 bases and J by 5 bases, with 10 bases of the junction left unmatched. CDR3 length: 15 amino acids. The CDR3 nucleotides are TGCAGTGCTAGACGCCCAGCGGGAAGTGGAGATACGCAGTATTTT. As protein: CSARRPAGSGDTQYF.

This clonotype was counted ten times or more. The J gene is TRBJ2-5, the V gene TRBV7-8; D may be TRBD1 or TRBD2 (5 bases each). Germline V lookup: CDR1 SGHVS, CDR2 FQNEAQ. The CDR3 spans 17 residues. V dropped 0 bases and J dropped 6 bases, with 20 bases sitting between them. The CDR3 spells CASSLASLGPVPQTQYF. As DNA, the CDR3 is TGTGCCAGCAGCTTAGCCTCTTTGGGACCGGTCCCACAGACCCAGTACTTC.

This clonotype has just a few counts. The chain combines TRBV6-5 with TRBJ1-2; TRBD1 might be the D (5 bases). CDR1 is MNHEY and CDR2 is SVGAGI in the germline V gene. Trimming left V 7 bases short and J 4 bases short, with 16 bases between. The CDR3 has 14 amino acids. The CDR3 DNA reads as TGTGCCAGCACCCGAATAGGGGTGGGCTATGGCTACACCTTC. This encodes CASTRIGVGYGYTF.

This clonotype has more than one count but fewer than ten. The chain recombines TRBV5-1 with TRBJ2-1; 9 nucleotides align to TRBD2. The CDR3 is 18 residues long. The germline V gene has CDR1 SGHRS and CDR2 YFSETQ. Losses at the gene ends were 4 bases for V and 1 base for J; bases not matched to a gene: 12. The CDR3 loop reads CASSGGGSGSWSYNEQFF. CDR3 DNA: TGCGCCAGCAGCGGGGGGGGTAGCGGGAGTTGGTCCTACAATGAGCAGTTCTTC. The whole variable domain, filled in from reference TRBV5-1 and TRBJ2-1, reads KAGVTQTPRYLIKTRGQQVTLSCSPISGHRSVSWYQQTPGQGLQFLFEYFSETQRNKGNFPGRFSGRQFSNSRSEMNVSTLELGDSALYLCASSGGGSGSWSYNEQFFGPGTRLTVL.

This clonotype was detected a few times. The V and J genes are TRBV6-6 and TRBJ1-5; TRBD1 matches at 8 bases. J was trimmed by 6 bases and V by 4 bases; bases with no gene match: 8. The CDR3 spans 15 residues. Per germline, CDR1 MNHNY and CDR2 SVGAGI (reference sequence). CDR3 DNA: TGTGCCAGCAGTTCTCACCAGGGGGCTCGTCAGCCCCAGCATTTT. It yields the protein CASSSHQGARQPQHF.

In its sample, this clonotype was seen many times. The chain joins TRBV20-1 to TRBJ1-5; no clear D. The ends were cut back, 3 bases at V and 5 bases at J, with 11 bases in the middle. CDR1 DFQATT and CDR2 SNEGSKA come from the germline V gene (reference sequence). The CDR3 covers 13 residues. CDR3 bases: TGCAGTGCTAGCGAAGGGCAAGATCAGCCCCAGCATTTT. Protein sequence: CSASEGQDQPQHF.

This clonotype occurred a few times. V gene TRBV28 combines with J gene TRBJ1-4; 7 bases match TRBD1. Germline CDR1 is MDHEN and CDR2 is SYDVKM. The CDR3 has 14 amino acids. Trimming took 6 bases from V and 8 from J; bases not matched to a gene: 9. The CDR3 is CASSQGGRGEKLFF. The CDR3 bases are TGTGCCAGCAGCCAAGGGGGCAGAGGAGAAAAACTGTTTTTT.

V gene TRBV20-1 combines with J gene TRBJ2-7, with 10 bases that match TRBD1. With 3 bases clipped from V and 2 bases from J, the junction kept 7 bases outside the gene matches. CDR3 length: 15 amino acids. Germline V CDR1 and CDR2: DFQATT, SNEGSKA (reference sequence). DNA for the CDR3: TGCAGTGCTAGGAAACCGGGACAGGGGCCCTACGAGCAGTACTTC. Encoded protein: CSARKPGQGPYEQYF.

With regard to this clonotype: With a much larger clone just one base away, this may be a read error. This chain uses TRBV6-1 with TRBJ2-1; D gene ambiguous. The CDR3 spans 15 residues. Germline loops: CDR1 MNHNS, CDR2 SASEGT. CDR3 DNA: TGTACCAGCAGTGTTAAGCGTGAAACCTACAATGAGCAGTTCTTC. Amino acids: CTSSVKRETYNEQFF.

This clonotype was seen more than once but under ten times. V and J are TRBV5-1 and TRBJ2-1; D remains unclear. Trimming stripped 3 bases from V and 8 bases from J, with 21 bases between. The germline CDR1 and CDR2 sequences are SGHRS and YFSETQ. The CDR3 covers 16 residues. The DNA for the CDR3 is TGCGCCAGCAGCTGGGAAAAAACCCTCCTCTTCGATGAGCAGTTCTTC. Its protein is CASSWEKTLLFDEQFF. The entire variable domain, with the rest obtained from reference TRBV5-1 and TRBJ2-1, is as follows: KAGVTQTPRYLIKTRGQQVTLSCSPISGHRSVSWYQQTPGQGLQFLFEYFSETQRNKGNFPGRFSGRQFSNSRSEMNVSTLELGDSALYLCASSWEKTLLFDEQFFGPGTRLTVL.

The CDR3 DNA reads as TGTGCCAGCAGTTTAGGGACTAGCGGGAGGGCGGGACAGTTCTTC. Residues: CASSLGTSGRAGQFF. This chain uses TRBV12-3 or TRBV12-4 with TRBJ2-1; TRBD2 matches 15 bases. This CDR3 region has 15 residues. Germline trimming cut 1 base from V and 13 bases from J; bases unmatched to any gene: 5.

This clonotype has ten or more counts. The chain is built from TRBV5-1 and TRBJ2-5; D is unresolved. Trimming left V 0 bases short and J 3 bases short, with 6 bases between. CDR3 size: 13 residues. Germline V gene data show CDR1 as SGHRS and CDR2 as YFSETQ. The CDR3 DNA reads TGCGCCAGCAGCTTGGGAGAAAAAGAGACCCAGTACTTC. Protein product: CASSLGEKETQYF.

This chain connects TRBV30 to TRBJ1-5; D is unresolved. The CDR3 covers 13 residues. Looked up from germline, CDR1 is GTSNPN and CDR2 is SVGIG (reference sequence). The V gene lost 1 base and the J gene lost 3 bases, with 7 bases spanning the gap. The DNA of the CDR3 is TGTGCCTGGAGTGACAGATTCAATCAGCCCCAGCATTTT. Amino acids: CAWSDRFNQPQHF.